Listed below are T cell receptor beta chains from one sample, sequenced in a study of PD-1 and CTLA-4 blockade in melanoma. Sequencing was performed with immunoSEQ multiplex PCR; in TCRdb, only in-frame clones are kept and a portion is missing. The sample has approximately 11,000 clones, approximately 85% seen once. The sequences come from CD8+ T cells from peripheral blood, collected from a patient given anti-PD-1 treatment. The receptors were sampled from a human donor with melanoma. CDR3s include the opening cysteine and the closing phenylalanine or tryptophan. The D gene is left open where the match is weak. A clone size is listed for some rows: how often the clone was seen (once, few, many), or a class if it is expanded.

TRBJ2-2 TRBV9 14 . . TGTGCCAGCAGCCTAGCAGACGCCACCGGGGAGCTGTTTTTT CASSLADATGELFF
TRBJ1-1 TRBV6-4 14 . few TGTGCCAGCAGCCCCGGGACGGTGAACACTGAAGCTTTCTTT CASSPGTVNTEAFF
TRBJ2-1 TRBV30 13 TRBD2 few TGTGCCTGGACTAGCGGGGGGTTCAATGAGCAGTTCTTC CAWTSGGFNEQFF
TRBJ2-5 TRBV11-3 13 . . TGTGCCAGCAGCCGATTGTACCAAGAGACCCAGTACTTC CASSRLYQETQYF
TRBJ1-2 TRBV7-2 13 . . TGTGCCAGCAGCTTAGCGGGGACGAAGGGCTACACCTTC CASSLAGTKGYTF
TRBJ2-2 TRBV6-1 14 TRBD2 few TGTGCCAGCAGTGAACTAGCGGACACCGGGGAGCTGTTTTTT CASSELADTGELFF
TRBJ1-4 TRBV11-2 16 . . TGTGCCAGCAGCTTAGGTGGGTCTCCGGCCGGTGAAAAACTGTTTTTT CASSLGGSPAGEKLFF
TRBJ2-1 TRBV5-8 14 . . TGTGCCAGCAGCTTCGCCGGGATCAACAATGAGCAGTTCTTC CASSFAGINNEQFF
TRBJ2-3 TRBV5-6 16 TRBD1 . TGTGCCAGCAGCTTAGGGACAGGGGTTCGTACAGATACGCAGTATTTT CASSLGTGVRTDTQYF
TRBJ2-7 TRBV7-6 14 . . TGTGCCAGCAGCTTGGGACCGGGCCCAGACGAGCAGTACTTC CASSLGPGPDEQYF
TRBJ2-3 TRBV7-2 13 . . TGTGCCAGCAGCTCCCTGGACCCAGATACGCAGTATTTT CASSSLDPDTQYF
TRBJ2-1 TRBV19 15 . . TGTGCCAGTAGTACGAAAGTAGGCTCCTACAATGAGCAGTTCTTC CASSTKVGSYNEQFF
TRBJ2-7 TRBV11-2 12 . . TGTGCCAGCAGCTTTGAGGGGCACGAGCAGTACTTC CASSFEGHEQYF